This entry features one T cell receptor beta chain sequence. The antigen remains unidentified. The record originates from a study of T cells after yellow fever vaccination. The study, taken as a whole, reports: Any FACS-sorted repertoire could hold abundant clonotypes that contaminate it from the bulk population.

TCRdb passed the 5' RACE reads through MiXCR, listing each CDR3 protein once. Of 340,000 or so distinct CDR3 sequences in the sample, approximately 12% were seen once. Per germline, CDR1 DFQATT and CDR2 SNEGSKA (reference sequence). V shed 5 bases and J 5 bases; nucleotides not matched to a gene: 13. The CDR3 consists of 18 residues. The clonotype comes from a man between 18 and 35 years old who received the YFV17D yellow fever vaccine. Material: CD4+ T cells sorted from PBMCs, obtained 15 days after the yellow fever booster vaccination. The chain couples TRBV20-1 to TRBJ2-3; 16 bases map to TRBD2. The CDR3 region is CSASAPGTSGGAGDTQYF. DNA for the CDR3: TGCAGTGCTTCCGCTCCCGGGACTAGCGGGGGGGCTGGAGATACGCAGTATTTT.